The count of the clone carrying this TCR beta chain is one. Its matching antigen is unknown. The sample is drawn from a study of cytomegalovirus exposure and HLA in healthy donors. PCR involved 60 Vbeta and 13 Jbeta primers. Some clones are missing from TCRdb's copy, which holds only in-frame ones; the method was immunoSEQ multiplex PCR. The table records some 160,000 clones, 80% of them present only once. Each donor was healthy, and each was a bone marrow donor. V trimming: 3 bases; J trimming: 5 bases; junction bases outside the gene matches: 3. Germline V lookup: CDR1 SGHRS, CDR2 YFSETQ. The CDR3 loop spans 14 amino acids. Study-wide results and caveats: The classifier, whose performance was assessed in both the original and validation cohorts, reportedly diagnosed cytomegalovirus status with high specificity and sensitivity.

This clonotype originated in a male donor in good health and CMV-seronegative. The sequenced sample was PBMCs. This rearrangement joins TRBV5-1 to TRBJ2-2, with 8 bases fitting TRBD2. CDR3 in DNA: TGCGCCAGCAGCTCGGGAGGGGGAACCGGGGAGCTGTTTTTT. It yields the protein CASSSGGGTGELFF. The entire variable domain, with the rest obtained from reference TRBV5-1 and TRBJ2-2, is as follows: KAGVTQTPRYLIKTRGQQVTLSCSPISGHRSVSWYQQTPGQGLQFLFEYFSETQRNKGNFPGRFSGRQFSNSRSEMNVSTLELGDSALYLCASSSGGGTGELFFGEGSRLTVL.